This T cell receptor beta chain was documented in a study of PD-1 blockade in classical Hodgkin lymphoma (dated by TCRdb to 2020 to 2022). With respect to the entire study: Nivolumab dosing was 3 mg/kg intravenously every 2 weeks, continuing until either disease progression or unacceptable toxicity. The study used TCR beta sequencing and CyTOF to define a peripheral blood immune signature of response to PD-1 blockade in classical Hodgkin lymphoma.

Here is what the overall study found, with its caveats: Patients starting nivolumab less than 1 year after ASCT had lower diversity and were excluded from later analyses to avoid confounding by immune reconstitution. A significant rise by C4D1 was seen in CD4+ but not CD8+ TCR diversity (p=0.0027 vs p=0.16), with the rise being most apparent in complete responders (p=0.02). Baseline diversity similar to that of newly diagnosed patients was observed in trial patients achieving complete response, whereas significantly lower diversity was observed in partial responders and progressors. Baseline TCR diversity was reported as lower in newly diagnosed patients than in healthy donors, and lower still in relapsed/refractory patients. The study covered only a single clinical trial cohort, and the causes of the repertoire differences, possibly disease activity or prior therapy, were still not defined.

The Qiagen DNeasy kit was used to extract genomic DNA from unsorted PBMCs and from the negatively selected CD4+ and CD8+ fractions. Amplification of TCR beta CDR3 regions was done by immunoSEQ multiplex PCR with primers that anneal to V and J segments. Amplification bias was minimized using a synthetic immune receptor repertoire, and residual bias was removed computationally after sequencing. Turning to the authors' computational methods: Repertoire diversity was quantified as the Shannon entropy index using custom Python scripts. Unsorted, CD4+ and CD8+ repertoires were examined separately, except in combined analyses, for which CD4+ and CD8+ sequences were merged in silico. Clonal expansion was defined as a frequency increase of at least 2-fold after treatment compared with C1D1, and clones undetected at baseline were assigned a pseudocount of 0.5. Clones with 0 or 1 copy at C1D1 were defined as singleton clones, while clones with 2 or more copies were defined as non-singleton clones. Clones expanded in unsorted samples were labelled as CD4+, CD8+ or unknown by matching protein sequences in sorted samples from the same patient. Wilcoxon tests on paired samples were used to test diversity changes from C1D1 to C4D1. Drawn from immuneACCESS, this table holds only the in-frame rearrangements with V and J called that TCRdb kept. Clones are partly lost; checked studies trace under half to an unresolved V gene and leave the rest unexplained. V and J calls and clone size are those listed in that table; D and trimming were worked out from the DNA. Within this sample are tens of thousands of clones, with nearly 80% of them counted one time only. The ten biggest clones cover under 20% of the sample.

The time point label for this specimen denotes: cycle 4 day 1 (C4D1), after five to seven weeks of nivolumab. All trial patients had relapsed after autologous stem cell transplantation, with cohorts A, B and C differing in prior brentuximab vedotin exposure. The trial cohort included 45 to 65 patients with relapsed/refractory classical Hodgkin lymphoma, and each patient had a best overall response of complete response, partial response or progressive disease. Trial patients were treated with single-agent nivolumab in the multi-cohort phase II CheckMate 205 trial. An independent review committee assessed best overall response by applying the 2007 International Working Group response criteria. Trial PBMCs were collected immediately before nivolumab initiation (C1D1) and during therapy at cycle 2 day 1 and cycle 4 day 1. Peripheral blood was collected in 8 mL Vacutainer Cell Preparation Tubes, from which PBMCs were isolated by centrifugation and then cryopreserved.

As to this clone: Its antigen remains unidentified. Per-base qualities were not stored, and no clone one base away is much larger.

This TCR was recovered from a human donor with classical Hodgkin lymphoma. The sequences come from peripheral blood mononuclear cells (PBMCs), collected before the fourth cycle of nivolumab.

CDR3 reads: CASSLARRGQGFHQPQHF. At the DNA level, the sequence is TGTGCCAGCAGCTTGGCGCGTCGGGGACAGGGGTTCCATCAGCCCCAGCATTTT. Recombination connected TRBV5-5 to TRBJ1-5, with 10 bases in between that match TRBD1. The germline V gene (reference sequence) sets CDR1 to SGHKS and CDR2 to YYEKEE. Taken from cysteine to phenylalanine, the CDR3 has 18 residues. Only the CDR3 part of the read is kept: 54 bases, read in frame from the first base. V is pruned by 0 bases and J by 5 bases, leaving 11 bases of the junction without a gene match.